Sequencing of this TCR beta chain was carried out in a study of breast tumors, draining lymph nodes, adjacent tissues. Points from the study as a whole: That most tumor T cells come from lymph nodes remained unproven. Tumor repertoires ranked between lymph nodes and nontumor tissue in diversity, with V and J gene preferences.

Samples came from axillary lymph nodes draining the breast cancer. Concerning this clonotype: Its antigen is unidentified.

There are 16 residues in the CDR3. CDR1 is SNHLY and CDR2 is FYNNEI in the germline V gene. V was cut by 4 bases and J by 6 bases, with 18 bases left in between. Using its own MiXCR run on the multiplex PCR reads, TCRdb lists one record per CDR3 protein. Altogether over 200,000 distinct CDR3 sequences are present, roughly a third being singletons, with the ten largest covering about 3.3%. This sequence originates from a female donor with breast cancer. Some clones in this sample may be carry-over from other donors' samples. Sequenced sample: axillary lymph node tissue. The chain recombines TRBV2 with TRBJ2-2, with D tentatively TRBD1 or TRBD2 (5 bases each). In nucleotides, the CDR3 is TGTGCCAGCAGTGCTAGAATGAGGGGCTTTGCCGGGGAGCTGTTTTTT. Its protein is CASSARMRGFAGELFF.